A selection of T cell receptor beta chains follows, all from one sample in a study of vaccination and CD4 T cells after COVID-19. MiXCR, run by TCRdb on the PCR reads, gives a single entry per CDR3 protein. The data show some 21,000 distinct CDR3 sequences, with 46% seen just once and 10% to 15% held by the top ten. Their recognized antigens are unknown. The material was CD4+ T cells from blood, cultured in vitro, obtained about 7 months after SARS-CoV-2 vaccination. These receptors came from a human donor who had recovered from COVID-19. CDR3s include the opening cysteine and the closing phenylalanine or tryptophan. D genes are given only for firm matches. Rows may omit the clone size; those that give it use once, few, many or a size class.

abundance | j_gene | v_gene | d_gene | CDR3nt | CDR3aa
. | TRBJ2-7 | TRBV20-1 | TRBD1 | TGCAGTGCCCTAGGAACAGGGGACTACGAGCAGTACTTC | CSALGTGDYEQYF
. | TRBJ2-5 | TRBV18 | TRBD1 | TGTGCCAGCTCACCACAGGGGGCGAGGGAGACCCAGTACTTC | CASSPQGARETQYF
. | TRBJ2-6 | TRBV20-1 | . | TGCAGTGCTCGTGCTAATACAGGGTCGGCTGGGGCCAACGTCCTGACTTTC | CSARANTGSAGANVLTF
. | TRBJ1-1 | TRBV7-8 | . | TGTGCCAGCAGCTTAGTGACAGTTATGAACACTGAAGCTTTCTTT | CASSLVTVMNTEAFF
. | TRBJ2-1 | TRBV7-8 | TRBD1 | TGTGCCAGCACCGATCAGGGACAGGGCTTCTACAATGAGCAGTTCTTC | CASTDQGQGFYNEQFF
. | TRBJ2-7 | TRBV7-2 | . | TGTGCCAGCAGCTTAGGAGTCCGGGTTAAGCAGTACTTC | CASSLGVRVKQYF
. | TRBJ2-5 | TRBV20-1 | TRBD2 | TGCAGTGCTAAGCGGGGGAGGGTTCGGGAGACCCAGTACTTC | CSAKRGRVRETQYF
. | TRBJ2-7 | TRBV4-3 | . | TGCGCCAGCAGCCAACATCCCGAGGAATCCTACGAGCAGTACTTC | CASSQHPEESYEQYF
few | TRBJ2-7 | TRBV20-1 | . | TGCAGTGCTAGAGACGTGTTACCCTCACCCTACGAGCAGTACTTC | CSARDVLPSPYEQYF
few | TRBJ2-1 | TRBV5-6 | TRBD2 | TGTGCCAGCAGCCCCGGCTGGGGGGGTGAGCAGTTCTTC | CASSPGWGGEQFF
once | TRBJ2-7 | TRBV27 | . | TGTGCCAGCAGCTTCCACCTAGGGGGGGAACGCGAGCAGTACTTC | CASSFHLGGEREQYF
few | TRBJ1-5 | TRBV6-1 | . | TGTGCCAGCAGTGAGACTGATTATAGCAATCAGCCCCAGCATTTT | CASSETDYSNQPQHF
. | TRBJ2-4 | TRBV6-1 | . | TGTGCCAGCAGTGACCTACGTTACGACATTCAGTACTTC | CASSDLRYDIQYF
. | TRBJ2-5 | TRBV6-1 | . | TGTGCCAGCAGTGAGGGCAGGGGCGCTTGGGAGACCCAGTACTTC | CASSEGRGAWETQYF
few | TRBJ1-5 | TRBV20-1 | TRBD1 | TGCAGTGCTAGTGGACAGGGACGGTTTGACAATCAGCCCCAGCATTTT | CSASGQGRFDNQPQHF
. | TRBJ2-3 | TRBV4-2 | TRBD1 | TGTGCCAGCAGCCAAGCTATAGGGACAGACACAGATACGCAGTATTTT | CASSQAIGTDTDTQYF
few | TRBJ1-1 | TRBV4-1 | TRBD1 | TGCGCCAGCAGCCCTAGGACAGGGGTGAACACTGAAGCTTTCTTT | CASSPRTGVNTEAFF
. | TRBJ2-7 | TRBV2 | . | TGTGCCAGCAGTGGTCACTACGAGCAGTACTTC | CASSGHYEQYF
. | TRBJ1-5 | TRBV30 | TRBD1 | TGTGCCTGGAGCGATACAGGGGGTACGCCCCAGCATTTT | CAWSDTGGTPQHF
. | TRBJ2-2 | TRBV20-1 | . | TGCAGTGCTAAGAGGGCCGAGCTCTCGTCCGGGGAGCTGTTTTTT | CSAKRAELSSGELFF
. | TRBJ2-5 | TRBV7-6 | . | TGTGCCAGCAGCCGTTACCGCGGGACCCAAGAGACCCAGTACTTC | CASSRYRGTQETQYF
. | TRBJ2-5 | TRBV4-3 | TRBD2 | TGCGCCAGCAGCTTGGGCGCTATCCCCAGCGTCGGGGGGGGGACCCAGTACTTC | CASSLGAIPSVGGGTQYF
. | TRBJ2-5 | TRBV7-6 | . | TGTGCCAGCAGCTTAGGGGATAAGGGTGTATTTGGAGAGACCCAGTACTTC | CASSLGDKGVFGETQYF
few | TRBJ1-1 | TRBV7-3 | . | TGTGCCAGCAGCTTAACATCCGCGGACACTGAAGCTTTCTTT | CASSLTSADTEAFF
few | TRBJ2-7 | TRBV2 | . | TGTGCCAGCAGCCCCTACCACGAGCAGTACTTC | CASSPYHEQYF
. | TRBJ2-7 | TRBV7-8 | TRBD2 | TGTGCCAGCAGCTTACAGTATGGGACTAGCGGCACCTACGAGCAGTACTTC | CASSLQYGTSGTYEQYF
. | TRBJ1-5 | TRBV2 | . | TGTGCCAGCAGTGGAGGGACAAGGAATCAGCCCCAGCATTTT | CASSGGTRNQPQHF
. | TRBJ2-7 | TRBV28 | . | TGTGCCAGCAGTCCTCCCGGGGCCCGGGAGCAGTACTTC | CASSPPGAREQYF
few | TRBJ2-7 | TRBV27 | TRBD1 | TGTGCCAGCAGTTTATCTCGCCTAGGGACAGGGGCCCCTCTACCGTACTTC | CASSLSRLGTGAPLPYF
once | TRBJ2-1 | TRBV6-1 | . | TGTGCCAGCACGAGGGAATTGCTCTACAATGAGCAGTTCTTC | CASTRELLYNEQFF
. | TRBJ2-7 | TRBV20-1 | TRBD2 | TGCAGTGCTAGGCCCGGGACTAGCGGGAGTGTATACGAGCAGTACTTC | CSARPGTSGSVYEQYF
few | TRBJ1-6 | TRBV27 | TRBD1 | TGTGCCAGCAGTTTGACAGGGGTCTCCTATAATTCACCCCTCCACTTT | CASSLTGVSYNSPLHF
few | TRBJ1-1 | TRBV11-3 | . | TGTGCCAGCAGCAGAGAACCAGGTTACACTGAAGCTTTCTTT | CASSREPGYTEAFF
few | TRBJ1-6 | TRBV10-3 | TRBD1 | TGTGCCATCAGCCGGGGACAGCAATATAATTCACCCCTCCACTTT | CAISRGQQYNSPLHF
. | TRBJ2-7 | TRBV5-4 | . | TGTGCCACCTCCACTACACAGAGCTCCTACGAGCAGTACTTC | CATSTTQSSYEQYF
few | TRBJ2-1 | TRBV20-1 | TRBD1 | TGCAGTGCGTCCGGGACAGGGGGCTACAATGAGCAGTTCTTC | CSASGTGGYNEQFF
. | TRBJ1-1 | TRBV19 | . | TGTGCCAGTAGTCGGCTGGGGCTTGGGAACACTGAAGCTTTCTTT | CASSRLGLGNTEAFF
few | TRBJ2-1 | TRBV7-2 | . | TGTGCCAGCACCCTCAACGCGCTCGGAAGGACTGAGCAGTTCTTC | CASTLNALGRTEQFF
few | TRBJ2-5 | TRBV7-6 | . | TGTGCCAGCGGCATGGGTGGAAACCAGTACTTC | CASGMGGNQYF
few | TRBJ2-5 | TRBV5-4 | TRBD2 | TGTGCCAGCAGCGCGAGACTAGCGGGGGGCTGGGAGACCCAGTACTTC | CASSARLAGGWETQYF
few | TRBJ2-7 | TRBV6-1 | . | TGTGCCAGCAGAACAGGGGGAGAGCGGGGGACCTACGAGCAGTACTTC | CASRTGGERGTYEQYF
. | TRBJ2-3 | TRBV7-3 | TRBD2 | TGTGCCAGCAGCTTCACTAGCGGGGGTGGGACAGATACGCAGTATTTT | CASSFTSGGGTDTQYF
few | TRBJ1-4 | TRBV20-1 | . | TGCAGTGCTTACGACGGGGGGGTGGATGAAAAACTGTTTTTT | CSAYDGGVDEKLFF
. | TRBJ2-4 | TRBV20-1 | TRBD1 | TGCAGTGCTAGGGGACAGGGGAGCATTCAGTACTTC | CSARGQGSIQYF
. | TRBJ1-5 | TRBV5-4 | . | TGTGCCAGCAGCTTCGGGGTGGGCCAGCCCCAGCATTTT | CASSFGVGQPQHF
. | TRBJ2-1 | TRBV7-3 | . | TGTGCCAGCAGCTCGACGACAGTCTCTGAGCAGTTCTTC | CASSSTTVSEQFF